This is a list of T cell receptor beta chains from one sample in a study of T cell repertoires in ileal Crohn's disease. The method was immunoSEQ multiplex PCR; TCRdb's version includes in-frame clones alone and lacks a portion of them. The data show some 6,600 clones, approximately 86% seen once. The sample consisted of ileal tissue. The source of these receptors is an adult with Crohn's disease. Each CDR3 is given without its conserved first and last residue. The D gene is left open where the match is weak.

>TRBV7-6|NA
ASSFQGRGKLF
>TRBV6-1|TRBD1
ASSLGQGLNQPQH
>TRBV7-2|NA
ASSQLRGTEAF
>TRBV10-1|TRBD2
ASSDVGRAQTQY
>TRBV6-1|TRBD1
ASSEGVGQGNTEAF
>TRBV18|TRBD1
ASSPPEGARNQPQH
>TRBV7-9|TRBD1
ASSSQNKAGQGLTYGYT
>TRBV7-9|TRBD1
ASLGQVANTEAF
>TRBV5-1|TRBD1
ASRGTGDAGYT
>TRBV18|NA
ASSPQGPDYGYT
>TRBV4-1|TRBD2
ASSPLGRGSENEQF
>TRBV5-1|NA
ASSLGLHNTGELF
>TRBV4-3|TRBD1
ASSQDSHRGQETQY
>TRBV11-2|TRBD2
ASSWTSGRANEQF
>TRBV5-1|TRBD1
ASSLGTGWSTEAF
>TRBV5-1|TRBD1
ASSSRRTGGSDTQY
>TRBV2|TRBD2
ASTSVLAGYNEQF
>TRBV18|NA
ASSPKMRGTEAF
>TRBV18|TRBD1
ASSPTTGGNTGELF
>TRBV7-9|TRBD1
ASSLEGRGSSS